This TCR beta chain came from a study of blood T cell repertoires in COVID-19. Study-wide background: Samples taken during acute and convalescent COVID-19 were collected in the United States, Italy and Spain. PBMCs, B-cell-depleted T cells, or T cells provided the cDNA or gDNA that made up the material.

The V gene's germline CDR1 is SEHNR and CDR2 FQNEAQ (reference sequence). The CDR3 length is 14 residues. V gave up 4 bases and J gave up 5 bases, with 11 bases separating them. This clone came up once. Authors' analysis steps: Reference gene primer amplification yielded estimated nucleated cell counts. Some clones are missing from TCRdb's copy, which holds only in-frame ones; the method was immunoSEQ multiplex PCR. D and trimming were read from the DNA, whereas the V and J calls and clone size are those reported in that table. Of 150,000 to 200,000 clones in the sample, 80% to 95% were seen once. The genes are TRBV7-9 and TRBJ1-4, with D maybe TRBD1 (5 bases). Sequenced input: peripheral blood. The sequence was collected from a middle-aged man with acute or convalescent COVID-19. For the CDR3, the DNA is TGTGCCAGCAGCTCCCACAAGGGGAATGAAAAACTGTTTTTT. Encoded protein: CASSSHKGNEKLFF.